The subject of this entry is one T cell receptor beta chain. The antigen is unknown. This specimen belongs to a study of T cell repertoires in cytomegalovirus infection. Turning to the study itself: Recently identified HLA-C-restricted CMV epitopes were used, and well-studied HLA-B-restricted CMV epitopes were used as well. Both CMV infection and a matching HLA type were indicated by public TCR beta signatures. Regarding the study as a whole: CMV-specific HLA-C-restricted TCR beta clonotypes dominated the ex vivo response. CMV carriers with the relevant HLA were identified by cumulative public TCR beta family frequency.

The CDR3 has 14 residues. Germline V gene lookup returns CDR1 MNHEY and CDR2 SVGAGI. Trimming pared 1 base from V and 6 bases from J, leaving 11 bases between. TCRdb reprocessed the reads with MiXCR, giving one entry per CDR3 protein. The data contain 110,000 or so distinct CDR3 sequences, 25% to 30% of them singletons. The sequencing here drew on CD8+ T cells from cultured PBMCs, taken from culture after CMV antigen stimulation. The TCR was taken from a human donor in good health (CMV status not recorded). Some clones in this sample may be carry-over from other donors' samples. The chain links TRBV6-5 to TRBJ2-3; tentatively, D is TRBD1 (6 bases). The CDR3 nucleotides are TGTGCCAGCAGTTACTTTAATGGGGGCGATACGCAGTATTTT. This encodes CASSYFNGGDTQYF.